This T cell receptor (beta chain) was sequenced during a study of blood T cell repertoires in COVID-19. Study details: The samples span acute and convalescent COVID-19 from the United States, Italy and Spain.

The method was immunoSEQ multiplex PCR; TCRdb's version includes in-frame clones alone and lacks a portion of them. The sample lists roughly 260,000 clones, roughly nine tenths occurring once. The sequenced material came from peripheral blood. This clonotype was sampled from a man between 35 and 55 years old who had recovered from COVID-19.

The CDR3 spells CASDGGRGNYGYTF. The CDR3 DNA follows: TGTGCCAGCGACGGGGGGCGTGGTAACTATGGCTACACCTTC. The J gene is TRBJ1-2, the V gene TRBV19, with D tentatively TRBD1 (6 bases). This CDR3 is 14 amino acids long. V was shortened by 9 bases and J by 1 base, with 15 bases between the two germline ends. Germline V CDR1 and CDR2: LNHDA, SQIVND (reference sequence).